This TCR beta chain was identified in a study of control samples from healthy donors and cancer patients. Germline V gene lookup returns CDR1 MDHEN and CDR2 SYDVKM. This CDR3 is 13 amino acids long. Between the trimmed V and J ends, which lost 5 bases and 6 bases, there was a span of 14 bases. Some clones are missing from TCRdb's copy, which holds only in-frame ones; the method was immunoSEQ multiplex PCR. The sample holds roughly 58,000 clones; 70% to 90% are singletons and the top ten take roughly an eighth. The sequencing sample was made of PBMCs. The V and J genes are TRBV28 and TRBJ2-7; D possibly uses TRBD1 or TRBD2 (5 bases each). The origin of this receptor is a woman in her sixties with lung cancer. CDR3 loop: CASSLPSGREQYF. CDR3 bases: TGTGCCAGCAGTCTACCCTCGGGGCGCGAGCAGTACTTC.